This T cell receptor beta chain was found in a study of cytomegalovirus exposure and HLA in healthy donors. PCR primers comprised 60 Vbeta and 13 Jbeta primers. Libraries were prepared by immunoSEQ multiplex PCR; TCRdb keeps only in-frame clonotypes and omits some of them. Its listing shows under 200,000 clones. The CDR3 sequence is 13 residues long. Losses at the gene ends were 3 bases for V and 3 bases for J; bases not matched to a gene: 1. Germline values: CDR1 MGHRA, CDR2 YSYEKL. The V and J genes are TRBV4-1 and TRBJ2-7, with 8 bases aligning to TRBD1. Sample: PBMCs. This clonotype originated in a man aged 25-45 years in good health and CMV-seronegative. Written as DNA, the CDR3 is TGCGCCAGCAGCCATGGGACAGGCTACGAGCAGTACTTC. Residues: CASSHGTGYEQYF.